These 3 T cell receptor beta chains originate from one sample sequenced in a study of blood T cell repertoires in COVID-19. The protocol was immunoSEQ multiplex PCR, while the TCRdb copy is restricted to in-frame clones and leaves out a portion. Among hundreds of thousands of clones listed, 80% to 90% were seen once. Material for sequencing was peripheral blood. Receptors were obtained from an elderly woman with COVID-19, enrolled during active disease.

The table lists this clone with a few counts. V gene TRBV9 combines with J gene TRBJ1-2; 7 bases fit TRBD1. V was clipped by 3 bases and J by 2 bases; unmatched bases: 7. The CDR3 contains 15 residues. Germline CDR1 SGDLS, CDR2 YYNGEE. This CDR3 reads CASSAKGGRNYGYTF. CDR3 nucleotides: TGTGCCAGCAGCGCCAAAGGGGGCAGGAACTATGGCTACACCTTC.

J is TRBJ1-6 and V is TRBV4-3; TRBD1 is a possible D gene (5 bases). CDR1 and CDR2 (germline): LGHNA, YSLEER. There are 16 residues in the CDR3. V was shortened by 1 base and J by 5 bases, with 12 bases between the two germline ends. For the CDR3, the DNA is TGCGCCAGCAGCCAAGCTGTGACAGTGAATAATTCACCCCTCCACTTT. Protein sequence: CASSQAVTVNNSPLHF.

The V and J genes are TRBV19 and TRBJ1-5, with D perhaps TRBD1 (5 bases). Germline CDR1 and CDR2: LNHDA and SQIVND (reference sequence). The CDR3 contains 14 residues. V was trimmed by 5 bases and J by 6 bases, leaving 14 bases between them. The CDR3 DNA is TGTGCCAGTAGTCGAGCCAGGGCTTCTCAGCCCCAGCATTTT. The encoded protein is CASSRARASQPQHF.